The text below deals with one TCR beta chain. Clones were read by immunoSEQ multiplex PCR, and TCRdb kept only the in-frame ones, dropping some. Of about 250,000 clones in the sample, roughly 83% were seen once. The sample is drawn from a study of blood T cell repertoires in COVID-19. Whole-study context: Donors in the United States, Italy and Spain gave samples during acute or convalescent COVID-19. In each case, the material was cDNA or gDNA derived from T cells, B-cell-depleted T cells, or PBMCs.

The V end was cut by 0 bases, the J end by 6 bases, with 20 bases between. The CDR3 length is 17 residues. Germline assignment: CDR1 SGHNT and CDR2 YENEEA. The chain has TRBV11-3 and TRBJ1-2, with D possibly TRBD1 on 5 matching bases. This receptor was taken from an elderly woman with COVID-19, enrolled during active disease. The specimen was peripheral blood. Here the CDR3 DNA reads TGTGCCAGCAGCTTAGAGCCCTGGGACTCTGAGTGGCATGGCTACACCTTC. Protein product: CASSLEPWDSEWHGYTF.